The rows below give T cell receptor beta chains drawn from one sample of a study of cytomegalovirus exposure and HLA in healthy donors. Libraries were prepared by immunoSEQ multiplex PCR; TCRdb keeps only in-frame clonotypes and omits some of them. The sample includes 50,000 or so clones, approximately 93% of them seen just once. Sequencing was performed on PBMCs. These receptors originate from a woman aged 18-29 years in good health and CMV-seropositive. Each CDR3 is given with its conserved first and last residue. The order of the fields is J gene, clone size, D gene, V gene, CDR3 protein, CDR3 DNA. A D gene is named only where the DNA matches it firmly. Clone size is shown for a subset of rows, as once, few, many or a class of expanded clone.

>TRBJ2-7|.|TRBD2|TRBV19
CASSLTSGMISDEQYF
TGTGCCAGTAGTTTAACTAGCGGGATGATTTCGGACGAGCAGTACTTC
>TRBJ2-2|.|TRBD2|TRBV9
CASSVESGVNTGELFF
TGTGCCAGCAGCGTAGAAAGCGGGGTGAACACCGGGGAGCTGTTTTTT
>TRBJ2-7|.|.|TRBV7-2
CASSLTGEQYF
TGTGCCAGCAGCTTAACAGGGGAGCAGTACTTC
>TRBJ2-3|once|TRBD2|TRBV27
CASRDGLAGYPSTDTQYF
TGTGCCAGCAGGGATGGACTAGCGGGATACCCTAGCACAGATACGCAGTATTTT
>TRBJ1-1|once|TRBD1|TRBV30
CAWSGQGNTEAFF
TGTGCCTGGAGCGGACAGGGGAACACTGAAGCTTTCTTT
>TRBJ2-7|once|TRBD2|TRBV15
CATGGTSGKTIYEQYF
TGTGCCACCGGAGGGACTAGCGGGAAGACTATCTACGAGCAGTACTTC
>TRBJ2-1|.|TRBD2|TRBV4-3
CASSQDGGTSGRNEQFF
TGCGCCAGCAGCCAAGATGGGGGGACTAGCGGGAGAAATGAGCAGTTCTTC
>TRBJ2-1|.|.|TRBV28
CASEKPSSYNEQFF
TGTGCCAGCGAGAAGCCGAGCTCCTACAATGAGCAGTTCTTC
>TRBJ1-1|.|.|TRBV27
CASSLYQGSNTEAFF
TGTGCCAGCAGTTTATACCAGGGATCGAACACTGAAGCTTTCTTT
>TRBJ2-7|.|TRBD1|TRBV10-3
CAISAGQGDEQYF
TGTGCCATCAGTGCGGGACAGGGTGACGAGCAGTACTTC
>TRBJ1-1|once|.|TRBV29-1
CSVVGRSNTEAFF
TGCAGCGTTGTTGGCAGGTCGAACACTGAAGCTTTCTTT
>TRBJ2-3|.|TRBD1|TRBV7-3
CASSSGTGGVTDTQYF
TGTGCCAGCAGCTCCGGGACAGGGGGCGTAACAGATACGCAGTATTTT
>TRBJ2-6|few|.|TRBV6-1
CASSPGSSGANVLTF
TGTGCCAGCAGTCCGGGGAGCTCTGGGGCCAACGTCCTGACTTTC
>TRBJ2-5|.|TRBD1|TRBV29-1
CSVIRTGMLETQYF
TGCAGCGTAATCCGGACAGGGATGTTGGAGACCCAGTACTTC
>TRBJ2-3|.|TRBD2|TRBV6-1
CASSGLAGTSGTQYF
TGTGCCAGCAGCGGACTAGCGGGAACCTCGGGTACGCAGTATTTT
>TRBJ2-3|.|.|TRBV9
CASSVESGRRTDTQYF
TGTGCCAGCAGCGTCGAAAGCGGGCGGCGCACAGATACGCAGTATTTT
>TRBJ1-4|.|.|TRBV28
CASSRWTDGATNEKLFF
TGTGCCAGCAGTCGGTGGACAGACGGAGCAACTAATGAAAAACTGTTTTTT
>TRBJ2-3|.|.|TRBV7-2
CASGRTNTQYF
TGTGCCAGCGGCCGTACGAATACGCAGTATTTT
>TRBJ1-4|once|TRBD1|TRBV27
CATKSRQGAASNEKLFF
TGTGCCACCAAGAGCCGACAGGGTGCGGCATCTAATGAAAAACTGTTTTTT
>TRBJ2-7|.|TRBD2|TRBV4-1
CASSRDRGDSGRVYEQYF
TGCGCCAGCAGCCGAGACCGAGGGGATAGCGGGAGAGTCTACGAGCAGTACTTC
>TRBJ1-2|.|.|TRBV7-8
CASSLSLSWNYGYTF
TGTGCCAGCAGCTTAAGTTTGAGTTGGAACTATGGCTACACCTTC
>TRBJ2-7|once|TRBD1|TRBV5-1
CASGDGTGGDEQYF
TGCGCCAGCGGTGACGGGACAGGGGGCGACGAGCAGTACTTC
>TRBJ2-7|.|TRBD2|TRBV28
CASSWGREGYEQYF
TGTGCCAGCAGTTGGGGCCGGGAGGGCTACGAGCAGTACTTC
>TRBJ2-4|.|.|TRBV6-4
CASNLRAKNIQYF
TGTGCCAGCAACCTGAGAGCCAAAAACATTCAGTACTTC
>TRBJ1-1|.|TRBD1|TRBV7-8
CASSPQQGGTEAFF
TGTGCCAGCAGCCCGCAACAGGGGGGGACTGAAGCTTTCTTT
>TRBJ2-7|.|TRBD1|TRBV30
CAWKRQGWEQYF
TGTGCCTGGAAAAGACAGGGTTGGGAGCAGTACTTC
>TRBJ2-3|.|.|TRBV19
CASSSSGQSDTQYF
TGTGCCAGTAGTAGTTCTGGACAGTCGGATACGCAGTATTTT
>TRBJ2-4|.|.|TRBV28
CASANQGGGARGTTSIQYF
TGTGCCAGCGCAAACCAGGGAGGGGGGGCGCGAGGGACTACGAGCATTCAGTACTTC
>TRBJ2-1|once|TRBD2|TRBV30
CAWSHGRTSPFYNEQFF
TGTGCCTGGAGTCACGGCCGGACTAGCCCGTTTTACAATGAGCAGTTCTTC
>TRBJ2-2|.|TRBD2|TRBV27
CASRYGLAGSPGELFF
TGTGCCAGCAGATACGGACTAGCGGGATCGCCCGGGGAGCTGTTTTTT
>TRBJ1-5|.|TRBD1|TRBV19
CASSVRGLDRIGNQPQHF
TGTGCCAGTAGCGTGAGGGGGCTCGATAGAATTGGCAATCAGCCCCAGCATTTT
>TRBJ2-5|.|.|TRBV7-8
CASSFRRDTQETQYF
TGTGCCAGCAGCTTCCGCAGGGACACCCAAGAGACCCAGTACTTC
>TRBJ2-1|.|TRBD2|TRBV5-1
CASSLGLAGGIYNEQFF
TGCGCCAGCAGCTTGGGGCTAGCGGGAGGAATCTACAATGAGCAGTTCTTC
>TRBJ2-1|.|TRBD2|TRBV28
CASSLLGTSGASYNEQFF
TGTGCCAGCAGTTTATTAGGGACTAGCGGGGCCTCCTACAATGAGCAGTTCTTC
>TRBJ2-6|.|TRBD1|TRBV11-3
CASSPVSGQVVNVLTF
TGTGCCAGCAGCCCCGTGTCGGGACAGGTGGTCAACGTCCTGACTTTC
>TRBJ2-1|.|.|TRBV7-2
CASSLETVGGSEQFF
TGTGCCAGCAGCTTAGAGACCGTTGGGGGGTCTGAGCAGTTCTTC
>TRBJ2-1|.|.|TRBV11-3
CASSLVGRSSYNEQFF
TGTGCCAGCAGCTTAGTGGGGCGAAGCTCCTACAATGAGCAGTTCTTC
>TRBJ2-1|.|.|TRBV7-8
CASSFLGGAFSYNEQFF
TGTGCCAGCAGCTTTTTAGGAGGAGCCTTCTCCTACAATGAGCAGTTCTTC
>TRBJ1-1|.|.|TRBV10-1
CASSEAGSQAFF
TGCGCCAGCAGTGAGGCAGGATCCCAAGCTTTCTTT
>TRBJ2-1|few|TRBD1|TRBV7-9
CASSLRDRNLLAYNEQFF
TGTGCCAGCAGCCTCAGGGACAGGAATCTTTTAGCCTACAATGAGCAGTTCTTC
>TRBJ2-7|.|.|TRBV27
CASSLSPRGEQYF
TGTGCCAGCAGTTTATCCCCGCGGGGCGAGCAGTACTTC
>TRBJ2-2|.|TRBD2|TRBV27
CAAKPGLAINTGELFF
TGTGCCGCGAAACCAGGACTAGCGATTAACACCGGGGAGCTGTTTTTT
>TRBJ2-7|.|.|TRBV28
CAINRRGYSGEQYF
TGTGCCATCAATCGCAGGGGTTACTCGGGCGAGCAGTACTTC
>TRBJ1-2|.|.|TRBV19
CASSYTGWGYTF
TGTGCCAGTAGTTATACAGGGTGGGGCTACACCTTC
>TRBJ1-1|.|.|TRBV29-1
CSVKEAGNTEAFF
TGCAGCGTAAAAGAGGCGGGGAACACTGAAGCTTTCTTT
>TRBJ2-1|.|.|TRBV28
CASSLHSGSGNEQFF
TGTGCCAGCAGTTTACATAGCGGCTCAGGGAATGAGCAGTTCTTC
>TRBJ1-2|.|.|TRBV28
CATPGDRGGYTF
TGTGCCACCCCGGGAGACCGTGGAGGCTACACCTTC
>TRBJ1-2|.|.|TRBV19
CASSMTGEGYGYTF
TGTGCCAGTAGTATGACAGGTGAAGGCTATGGCTACACCTTC
>TRBJ2-2|.|TRBD2|TRBV7-9
CASSIGAGLVTGELFF
TGTGCCAGCAGCATCGGAGCGGGATTGGTCACCGGGGAGCTGTTTTTT
>TRBJ2-7|.|TRBD2|TRBV5-4
CASSLGVAGGPREQYF
TGTGCCAGCAGCTTGGGGGTAGCGGGAGGGCCGAGGGAGCAGTACTTC
>TRBJ1-1|.|.|TRBV27
CASSFLDRTEAFF
TGTGCCAGCAGTTTCCTCGACAGAACCGAAGCTTTCTTT
>TRBJ1-5|.|TRBD1|TRBV6-1
CASRKLDRQDQPQHF
TGTGCCAGCAGAAAACTGGACAGGCAAGATCAGCCCCAGCATTTT
>TRBJ1-5|.|TRBD1|TRBV18
CASSPQGGNQPQHF
TGTGCCAGCTCACCCCAGGGGGGCAATCAGCCCCAGCATTTT
>TRBJ2-1|.|TRBD2|TRBV5-1
CASSTGTSTYNEQFF
TGCGCCAGCAGCACCGGGACTAGCACCTACAATGAGCAGTTCTTC
>TRBJ1-1|.|.|TRBV5-4
CASSLAGVGMNTEAFF
TGTGCCAGCAGCTTGGCCGGTGTTGGTATGAACACTGAAGCTTTCTTT
>TRBJ2-2|.|.|TRBV5-4
CASSLVRDTGELFF
TGTGCCAGCAGCTTGGTCCGAGACACCGGGGAGCTGTTTTTT
>TRBJ2-7|.|.|TRBV19
CASSSPGDRLYEQYF
TGTGCCAGTAGTTCCCCCGGAGACAGATTGTACGAGCAGTACTTC